This T cell receptor beta chain was sequenced during a study of response to subunit inactivated influenza vaccine (dated by TCRdb to the late 2010s). As for the study more broadly: Deep quantitative T cell receptor repertoire profiling was used in the study to track responses to a trivalent subunit inactivated influenza vaccine.

This clonotype turned up a few times. It lacks a known antigen. Qualities for individual bases were not recorded, and no much larger clone is one base off. Libraries were made using RT-PCR. Sequencing was performed on an Illumina HiSeq 2500. TCRdb's own reprocessing of the public reads used fastp at Q25 and MiXCR and kept productive beta chains. Each record represents a unique CDR3 protein, reported with the most common genes and DNA among its rows. Recorded for this sample are 630,000 or so distinct CDR3 sequences; about a sixth of them occurred a single time. The ten largest clones add up to around 10% of the sample. What the authors observed across the whole study: It was suggested by the authors that each seasonal influenza vaccination may recruit only a limited number of new T cells.

This TCR came from a man aged 45 to 65 who received an inactivated influenza vaccine. Donor details come from another sample of the same person, matched by shared clones. The sequences come from PBMCs from blood, collected roughly 12 days after vaccination.

The DNA sequence reads TGTGCCAGCAGCCCTCGTCCCGGGACAAGAAGGGCAGTTGGTGAAAAACTGTTTTTT. It codes for CASSPRPGTRRAVGEKLFF. The V and J genes are TRBV11-1 and TRBJ1-4; TRBD1 is perhaps the D gene, given 6 matching bases. The CDR3 numbers 19 residues from cysteine through phenylalanine. The entry retains the CDR3 DNA only, 57 bases that are in frame from base 1. CDR1 and CDR2 are drawn from the germline V gene (reference sequence): SGHAT, FQDESV. The trim is 5 bases for V and 7 bases for J, with a gap of 29 bases between the germline ends. The entire variable domain, with the stretches around the CDR3 drawn from the reference TRBV11-1 and TRBJ1-4 proteins, is EAEVAQSPRYKITEKSQAVAFWCDPISGHATLYWYRQILGQGPELLVQFQDESVVDDSQLPKDRFSAERLKGVDSTLKIQPAELGDSAMYLCASSPRPGTRRAVGEKLFFGSGTQLSVL.